Sequencing of this T cell receptor (beta chain) was carried out in a study of T cells in Graves' hyperthyroidism and ophthalmopathy. Background on the study: Before any treatment, at initial diagnosis, peripheral blood was collected.

Ten or more counts support this clonotype. V lost 6 bases and J lost 6; bases outside the gene matches: 1. The length of the CDR3 is 14 residues. The germline V gene has CDR1 SNHLY and CDR2 FYNNEI. Amplification yielded TCR beta CDR3 regions, with RNA transcripts as the source. TCR CDR3 underwent first-round RT-PCR with the HTBI primer set. TCRdb re-analysed the multiplex PCR reads in MiXCR, keeping a single row per CDR3 protein. Of about 530,000 distinct CDR3 sequences in the sample, about 15% were seen once. This sequence joins TRBV2 and TRBJ2-3, with 15 bases fitting TRBD2. Material for sequencing was blood. The source is a woman between 18 and 29 years old with Graves' ophthalmopathy. CDR3 loop: CASSGTSGRDTQYF. DNA for the CDR3: TGTGCCAGCAGCGGGACTAGCGGGAGGGATACGCAGTATTTT.